A single count supports the clone carrying this TCR beta chain. This entry belongs to a study of shared clonotypes between healthy human individuals. CDR3 length: 13 amino acids. Losses at the gene ends were 8 bases for V and 7 bases for J; bases not matched to a gene: 5. Germline lookup yields CDR1 MNHEY and CDR2 SVGAGI. CD8 cells regarded as naive lacked CD45RO, were positively chosen for CCR7, and omitted terminally differentiated effector memory CD45RA+ cells. The repertoire was sequenced with immunoSEQ multiplex PCR; TCRdb's copy has only in-frame clones and lacks some. The sample has under 1 million clones, about 96% seen once.

The J gene is TRBJ1-3, the V gene TRBV6-5; TRBD1 aligns across 10 bases. Sequenced sample: naive CD8+ T cells sorted from blood. The TCR sequence derives from a man younger than 40 in good health. CDR3 sequence: CASVRQGANTIYF. CDR3 bases: TGTGCCAGCGTCAGACAGGGGGCGAACACCATATATTTT.